The next 11 T cell receptor beta chains were all read from a single sample in a study of Ad26.COV2.S vaccination and SARS-CoV-2 variants. Measured with immunoSEQ multiplex PCR; TCRdb has only the in-frame clones, and not every one. In the table there are some 640,000 clones, about 90% of which are singletons. Treatment of the sample: about 20 received Ad26.COV2.S at low or high dose, single or two shots; roughly five received placebo; per-sample allocation not given. Sampling was done on day 63 after the first vaccine or placebo injection. The material was peripheral blood, obtained in a trial of Ad26.COV2.S vaccine versus placebo. The origin of the receptors is a person between 18 and 60 years old who received the Ad26.COV2.S COVID-19 vaccine or a placebo.

In nucleotides, the CDR3 is TGTGCCAGCAGTTTAAGTGGCGGTTATAGCAATCAGCCCCAGCATTTT. Encoded protein: CASSLSGGYSNQPQHF. The chain uses TRBV27 and TRBJ1-5; D is unresolved. Per germline, CDR1 MNHEY and CDR2 SMNVEV (reference sequence). Trimming removed 2 bases from V and 0 bases from J, with 11 bases in between. The CDR3 consists of 16 residues.

This clone was recorded only once. The V and J genes are TRBV14 and TRBJ2-7; 9 bases align to TRBD1. CDR1 SGHDN and CDR2 FVKESK come from the germline V gene. V lost 1 base, J lost 6 bases, and 7 bases stayed unmatched. The CDR3 runs to 15 residues. The CDR3 spells CASSQAYRGLIEQYF. The CDR3 DNA is TGTGCCAGCAGCCAAGCGTACAGGGGGCTTATCGAGCAGTACTTC.

The chain employs TRBV19 and TRBJ2-5; 7 bases match TRBD2. Germline CDR1 and CDR2: LNHDA and SQIVND (reference sequence). V shed 3 bases and J 7 bases; nucleotides not matched to a gene: 5. The CDR3 is 13 amino acids. The CDR3 region has the DNA TGTGCCAGTAGTATTCGGGAGGACGGGACCCAGTACTTC. Translated: CASSIREDGTQYF.

The chain is built from TRBV2 and TRBJ2-3; D call uncertain. The CDR3 contains 13 residues. The germline V gene encodes CDR1 SNHLY and CDR2 FYNNEI. The ends were cut back, 3 bases at V and 9 bases at J, with 13 bases in the middle. CDR3 sequence: CASSELGKGTQYF. DNA for the CDR3: TGTGCCAGCAGTGAGTTGGGGAAAGGAACGCAGTATTTT.

J is TRBJ2-5 and V is TRBV4-2; TRBD2 matches at 11 bases. V lost 0 bases and J lost 2; bases outside the gene matches: 8. The CDR3 runs 18 residues. Germline V gives CDR1 LGHNA, CDR2 YNFKEQ. CDR3 residues: CASSQDMGLAERQETQYF. CDR3 bases: TGTGCCAGCAGCCAAGATATGGGACTAGCGGAGCGGCAAGAGACCCAGTACTTC.

This rearrangement joins TRBV14 to TRBJ2-7, with D perhaps matching TRBD1 or TRBD2 (6 bases each). The germline V gene encodes CDR1 SGHDN and CDR2 FVKESK. Trimming removed 7 bases at V and 5 bases at J, with 12 bases between. The CDR3 has 12 residues. The CDR3 nucleotides are TGTGCCAGCAATCACGGGGGCGACGAGCAGTACTTC. This translates into CASNHGGDEQYF.

This chain uses TRBV11-2 with TRBJ2-3, with 7 bases matching TRBD2. Germline V lookup: CDR1 SGHAT, CDR2 FQNNGV. J was trimmed by 3 bases and V by 2 bases; bases with no gene match: 8. This CDR3 spans 16 amino acids. The CDR3: CASSLIPGRATDTQYF. The CDR3 DNA is TGTGCCAGCAGCTTAATACCTGGGAGGGCTACAGATACGCAGTATTTT.

The V call is TRBV5-4, the J call TRBJ1-2; unclear D gene. Germline CDR1 is SGHNT and CDR2 is YYREEE (reference sequence). Trimming left V 6 bases short and J 4 bases short, with 19 bases between. The CDR3 has 15 amino acids. The CDR3 spells CASTSAREVVYGYTF. The CDR3 region has the DNA TGTGCCAGCACTTCGGCGAGGGAGGTAGTCTATGGCTACACCTTC.

J is TRBJ2-5 and V is TRBV15; 8 nucleotides match TRBD2. The CDR3 has 16 residues. Per germline, CDR1 LNHNV and CDR2 YYDKDF (reference sequence). The V segment lost 1 base and the J segment 4 bases; nucleotides outside the gene matches: 8. The CDR3 coding sequence is TGTGCCACCAGCAGAGGGGCGGGGGGAGCCCGAGAGACCCAGTACTTC. It encodes CATSRGAGGARETQYF.

V is TRBV20-1 and J is TRBJ1-3; D unresolved. This CDR3 contains 12 residues. Germline loops: CDR1 DFQATT, CDR2 SNEGSKA (reference sequence). Between the trimmed V and J ends, which lost 3 bases and 0 bases, there was a span of 3 bases. The CDR3 spells CSASLSGNTIYF. In nucleotides, the CDR3 is TGCAGTGCTAGTCTCTCTGGAAACACCATATATTTT.

V usage is TRBV24-1 and J usage is TRBJ2-7; D tentatively reads TRBD1 or TRBD2 (5 bases each). This CDR3 is built from 12 residues. V shed 5 bases and J shed 2 bases, with 6 bases lying between them. Germline V lookup: CDR1 KGHDR, CDR2 SFDVKD. The CDR3 region has the DNA TGTGCCACCAGTGCGGGACCCTACGAGCAGTACTTC. Residues: CATSAGPYEQYF.